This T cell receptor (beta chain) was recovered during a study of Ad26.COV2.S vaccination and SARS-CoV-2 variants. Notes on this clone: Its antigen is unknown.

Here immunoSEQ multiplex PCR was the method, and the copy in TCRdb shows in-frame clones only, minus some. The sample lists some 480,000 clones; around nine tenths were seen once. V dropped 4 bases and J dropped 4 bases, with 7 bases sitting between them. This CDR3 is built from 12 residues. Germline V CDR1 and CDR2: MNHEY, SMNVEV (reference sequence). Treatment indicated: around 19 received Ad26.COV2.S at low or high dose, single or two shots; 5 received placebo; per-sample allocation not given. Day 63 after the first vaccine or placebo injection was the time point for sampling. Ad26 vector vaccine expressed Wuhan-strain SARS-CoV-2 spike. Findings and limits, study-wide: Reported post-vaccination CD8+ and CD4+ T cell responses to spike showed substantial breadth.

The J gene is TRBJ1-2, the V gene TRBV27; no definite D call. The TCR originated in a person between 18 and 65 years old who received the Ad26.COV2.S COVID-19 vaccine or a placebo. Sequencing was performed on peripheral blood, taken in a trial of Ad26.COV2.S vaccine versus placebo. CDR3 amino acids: CASSSGAYGYTF. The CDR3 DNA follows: TGTGCCAGCAGTTCAGGTGCCTATGGCTACACCTTC.